This is a list of T cell receptor beta chains from one sample in a study of blood T cell repertoires in COVID-19. TCRdb's copy holds only in-frame clones and misses some; the assay was immunoSEQ multiplex PCR. The sample has a few hundred thousand clones; 85% are singletons. The material sequenced was peripheral blood. Receptor source: a woman aged 70 to 79 with COVID-19, enrolled during active disease. Each CDR3 is given with its conserved first and last residue. D genes are given only for firm matches. Part of the rows lack a size; the others show once, few, many or a class for expanded clones.

v_gene	abundance	j_gene	d_gene	CDR3aa	CDR3nt
TRBV11-2	-	TRBJ2-7	TRBD1	CASSFFTGQVGGEQYF	TGTGCCAGCAGCTTTTTTACCGGACAGGTCGGAGGCGAGCAGTACTTC
TRBV19	-	TRBJ2-1	-	CASSIGQAIFLYNEQFF	TGTGCCAGTAGTATTGGGCAGGCGATATTCCTTTACAATGAGCAGTTCTTC
TRBV11-2	-	TRBJ2-5	TRBD1	CASSLGTGPQETQYF	TGTGCCAGCAGCTTAGGGACAGGACCCCAAGAGACCCAGTACTTC
TRBV6-2/TRBV6-3	-	TRBJ1-1	-	CASSKTTGNTEAFF	TGTGCCAGCAGTAAAACGACGGGGAACACTGAAGCTTTCTTT
TRBV7-2	-	TRBJ2-3	TRBD2	CASSLEGTRGDTQYF	TGTGCCAGCAGCTTAGAAGGGACTAGGGGAGATACGCAGTATTTT
TRBV7-6	-	TRBJ2-3	TRBD2	CASSLNVAGANTQYF	TGTGCCAGCAGCTTAAACGTAGCGGGGGCAAATACGCAGTATTTT
TRBV7-8	-	TRBJ1-2	TRBD1	CASSLWRTGKDYGYTF	TGTGCCAGCAGCTTATGGCGGACAGGGAAGGACTATGGCTACACCTTC
TRBV11-1	-	TRBJ1-1	-	CASSLRTNTEAFF	TGTGCCAGCAGCTTGCGAACGAACACTGAAGCTTTCTTT
TRBV6-2/TRBV6-3	few	TRBJ1-2	TRBD1	CASSYRGQAGSGYTF	TGTGCCAGCAGTTATAGGGGACAGGCCGGCTCAGGCTACACCTTC
TRBV7-9	-	TRBJ1-4	-	CASSHARATNEKLFF	TGTGCCAGCAGCCACGCGCGCGCAACTAATGAAAAACTGTTTTTT
TRBV5-6	-	TRBJ2-2	-	CASNWRALGNTGELFF	TGTGCCAGCAACTGGAGGGCTTTGGGAAACACCGGGGAGCTGTTTTTT
TRBV6-5	-	TRBJ1-2	-	CASSYSDRNPYGYTF	TGTGCCAGCAGTTACTCCGACAGAAACCCCTATGGCTACACCTTC
TRBV29-1	-	TRBJ2-7	-	CSVGARGAEQYF	TGCAGCGTGGGGGCCCGGGGGGCCGAGCAGTACTTC
TRBV5-4	-	TRBJ1-1	-	CASSLATLDTEAFF	TGTGCCAGCAGCTTAGCTACCTTGGACACTGAAGCTTTCTTT
TRBV4-2	-	TRBJ2-5	-	CASSPSLRAGDQETQYF	TGTGCCAGCAGCCCATCACTCAGGGCAGGGGATCAAGAGACCCAGTACTTC
TRBV10-1	once	TRBJ1-3	-	CASSFHSGNTIYF	TGCGCCAGCAGTTTTCACTCTGGAAACACCATATATTTT
TRBV7-9	many	TRBJ2-5	TRBD2	CASSSPTSGGAETQYF	TGTGCCAGCAGCTCCCCGACTAGCGGGGGGGCGGAGACCCAGTACTTC
TRBV4-2	-	TRBJ2-1	TRBD2	CASSQESGGPRDEQFF	TGTGCCAGCAGCCAAGAGTCGGGAGGGCCTCGGGATGAGCAGTTCTTC
TRBV12-3/TRBV12-4	once	TRBJ1-1	-	CASSLAAETEAFF	TGTGCCAGCAGTTTAGCTGCGGAAACTGAAGCTTTCTTT
TRBV2	-	TRBJ2-1	TRBD2	CASRAGTSGFVSYNEQFF	TGTGCCAGCAGGGCCGGGACTAGCGGGTTCGTATCCTACAATGAGCAGTTCTTC
TRBV15	-	TRBJ2-1	-	CATSRVAVDYNEQFF	TGTGCCACCAGCAGAGTAGCGGTAGATTACAATGAGCAGTTCTTC
TRBV2	once	TRBJ1-1	TRBD1	CASSEPGGNTEAFF	TGTGCCAGCAGTGAGCCAGGGGGCAACACTGAAGCTTTCTTT
TRBV19	-	TRBJ2-5	TRBD2	CASSMGLAGGQETQYF	TGTGCCAGTAGTATGGGACTAGCGGGGGGTCAAGAGACCCAGTACTTC
TRBV19	-	TRBJ1-6	TRBD1	CASTGTGTGVSPLHF	TGTGCCAGCACAGGAACCGGGACAGGGGTATCACCCCTCCACTTT
TRBV9	once	TRBJ1-2	TRBD1	CASSAVPGQGVGYGYTF	TGTGCCAGCAGCGCCGTCCCGGGACAGGGAGTAGGCTATGGCTACACCTTC
TRBV19	-	TRBJ1-1	-	CASTPFPGTEAFF	TGTGCCAGTACCCCCTTCCCGGGAACTGAAGCTTTCTTT
TRBV13	-	TRBJ1-6	-	CASSLEGVSPLHF	TGTGCCAGCAGCTTAGAAGGGGTCTCACCCCTCCACTTT
TRBV20-1	-	TRBJ2-7	-	CSASTSGRGPYEQYF	-
TRBV3-1/TRBV3-2	-	TRBJ2-1	-	CASSRTDSLFYNEQFF	TGTGCCAGCAGCCGTACGGACAGCCTATTCTACAATGAGCAGTTCTTC
TRBV29-1	-	TRBJ2-5	-	CSVSKSAGETQYF	TGCAGCGTTTCCAAGAGTGCAGGAGAGACCCAGTACTTC
TRBV6-2/TRBV6-3	-	TRBJ1-5	-	CASSYSAPPPQHF	TGTGCCAGCAGTTACTCGGCCCCCCCGCCCCAGCATTTT
TRBV10-3	few	TRBJ2-7	TRBD1	CAISEWTGHGDEQYF	TGTGCCATCAGTGAGTGGACAGGGCACGGCGACGAGCAGTACTTC
TRBV28	-	TRBJ1-2	-	CASRWDTSGYGYTF	TGTGCCAGCAGGTGGGACACCTCGGGCTATGGCTACACCTTC
TRBV14	-	TRBJ1-2	TRBD1	CASSQDPSTGIGYTF	TGTGCCAGCAGCCAAGATCCGTCGACAGGGATTGGCTACACCTTC
TRBV4-2	-	TRBJ2-3	TRBD2	CASSQDRIGGGGVTDTQYF	TGTGCCAGCAGCCAAGATCGAATAGGTGGCGGGGGGGTCACAGATACGCAGTATTTT
TRBV9	-	TRBJ1-1	-	CASSVGGITNTEAFF	TGTGCCAGCAGCGTAGGCGGCATAACTAACACTGAAGCTTTCTTT
TRBV10-3	few	TRBJ1-1	TRBD1	CAIDRGLNTEAFF	TGTGCCATCGACAGGGGGTTGAACACTGAAGCTTTCTTT
TRBV6-1	once	TRBJ1-1	TRBD1	CASSETAGGRTEAFF	TGTGCCAGCAGTGAAACCGCAGGGGGCCGCACTGAAGCTTTCTTT
TRBV6-2/TRBV6-3	many	TRBJ1-2	TRBD1	CASSYLGQNYGYTF	TGTGCCAGCAGTTACCTGGGACAGAACTATGGCTACACCTTC
TRBV2	-	TRBJ1-1	-	CASSRQGGRITEAFF	TGTGCCAGCAGCAGGCAGGGAGGAAGAATCACTGAAGCTTTCTTT
TRBV27	few	TRBJ1-2	-	CASSVTVNYGYTF	TGTGCCAGCAGTGTGACTGTTAACTATGGCTACACCTTC
TRBV5-1	-	TRBJ1-1	TRBD1	CASSTGQGLLEAFF	TGCGCCAGCAGCACGGGACAGGGCCTCCTTGAAGCTTTCTTT
TRBV5-5	-	TRBJ2-7	TRBD1	CASSYRDSAYEQYF	TGTGCCAGCAGCTACCGGGACAGTGCTTACGAGCAGTACTTC
TRBV11-3	-	TRBJ2-1	TRBD2	CASSSLAGGYNEQFF	TGTGCCAGCAGCTCGCTAGCGGGGGGATACAATGAGCAGTTCTTC
TRBV7-8	-	TRBJ2-3	TRBD2	CASSSTSGRDTQYF	TGTGCCAGCAGCTCCACTAGCGGGAGAGATACGCAGTATTTT
TRBV10-3	once	TRBJ1-2	TRBD1	CATLDGDRVSYEGGYTF	TGTGCCACCCTAGATGGTGACAGGGTCTCTTACGAGGGAGGCTACACCTTC
TRBV10-3	-	TRBJ2-3	TRBD1	CAISEWTGRTDTQYF	TGTGCCATCAGTGAGTGGACAGGGCGCACAGATACGCAGTATTTT
TRBV6-6	-	TRBJ2-1	TRBD1	CASSYSRDRVVNEQFF	TGTGCCAGCAGTTACTCGAGGGACAGGGTTGTCAATGAGCAGTTCTTC
TRBV6-2/TRBV6-3	-	TRBJ2-7	-	CASSYPNEQYF	TGTGCCAGCAGTTACCCCAACGAGCAGTACTTC
TRBV5-1	-	TRBJ2-1	-	CASSLETITPEQFF	TGCGCCAGCAGCTTGGAGACTATTACACCCGAGCAGTTCTTC
TRBV19	-	TRBJ1-6	TRBD1	CASSIGQGNNSPLHF	TGTGCCAGTAGTATCGGACAGGGGAATAATTCACCCCTCCACTTT
TRBV9	-	TRBJ1-1	-	CASSVVQGMTEAFF	TGTGCCAGCAGCGTAGTACAGGGTATGACTGAAGCTTTCTTT